This paragraph covers one T cell receptor beta chain sequence. The antigen remains undetermined. PCR was performed using 60 Vbeta and 13 Jbeta primers. Measured with immunoSEQ multiplex PCR; TCRdb has only the in-frame clones, and not every one. The data show 130,000 or so clones, with under 70% seen just once and 6.5% held by the top ten. The record originates from a study of cytomegalovirus exposure and HLA in healthy donors. Whole-study findings and limits: Among TCR beta chains, those listed as cytomegalovirus-associated numbered around 180.

The clonotype was recovered from a woman aged 60-75 years in good health and CMV-seronegative. The sequencing input was PBMCs.

DNA for the CDR3: TGTGCCAGCAGACGGACAGCGGAAGAGACCCAGTACTTC. Amino acids: CASRRTAEETQYF. The genes are TRBV6-6 and TRBJ2-5; maybe TRBD1 (6 bases). Germline CDR1 and CDR2: MNHNY and SVGAGI (reference sequence). V was pared by 6 bases and J by 3 bases, with 11 bases between. There are 13 residues in the CDR3.